This TCR beta chain is from a study of OX40 agonist ivuxolimab in advanced cancers. Germline CDR1 is SGDLS and CDR2 is YYNGEE. Unmatched junction bases numbered 5, after V lost 0 bases and J lost 6 bases. The CDR3 totals 15 residues. Study conclusions and caveats: Undetermined was the antigen specificity of the expanded peripheral T cells.

This clone was recorded once. Its antigen is unidentified. TCRdb keeps only in-frame clones here, not all; method: immunoSEQ multiplex PCR. Counted here are tens of thousands of clones, around 84% occurring once; the ten biggest clones make up 1.1%. The rearrangement uses TRBV9 and TRBJ2-2; 7 bases match TRBD1. This clonotype was obtained from an adult with an advanced solid tumor such as melanoma, head and neck, liver or kidney cancer. Sequences were derived from CD4+ or CD8+ T cells sorted from blood, sampled in a trial of the OX40 agonist ivuxolimab. The CDR3 sequence is CASSVDRGSAGELFF. The CDR3 DNA sequence: TGTGCCAGCAGCGTAGACAGGGGATCGGCCGGGGAGCTGTTTTTT.